The sequence of this T cell receptor (beta chain) was determined in a study of molecular identifiers for immune sequencing clone quantification. Per the germline V gene, CDR1 is KGHDR and CDR2 is SFDVKD. This CDR3 contains 14 residues. Trimming removed 9 bases at V and 2 bases at J, with 16 bases between. Library preparation followed earlier protocols using designated TCR primers. TCRdb processed the PCR reads anew with MiXCR; each CDR3 protein has one entry. The sample records about 100,000 distinct CDR3 sequences, 36% being singletons. Source material: naive CD8+ T cells from blood, with Jurkat cell RNA spiked in. Described subset: FACS-sorted CD8+CD4-CCR7+CD45RA+ naive T cells. This TCR derives from a human donor in good health. Some libraries in this study had Jurkat cell RNA spiked in. The gene calls are TRBV24-1 and TRBJ2-7; a possible D gene is TRBD1 (6 bases). This CDR3 reads CATSHRAIAYEQYF. As DNA, the CDR3 is TGTGCCACCTCCCACAGGGCGATCGCCTACGAGCAGTACTTC.